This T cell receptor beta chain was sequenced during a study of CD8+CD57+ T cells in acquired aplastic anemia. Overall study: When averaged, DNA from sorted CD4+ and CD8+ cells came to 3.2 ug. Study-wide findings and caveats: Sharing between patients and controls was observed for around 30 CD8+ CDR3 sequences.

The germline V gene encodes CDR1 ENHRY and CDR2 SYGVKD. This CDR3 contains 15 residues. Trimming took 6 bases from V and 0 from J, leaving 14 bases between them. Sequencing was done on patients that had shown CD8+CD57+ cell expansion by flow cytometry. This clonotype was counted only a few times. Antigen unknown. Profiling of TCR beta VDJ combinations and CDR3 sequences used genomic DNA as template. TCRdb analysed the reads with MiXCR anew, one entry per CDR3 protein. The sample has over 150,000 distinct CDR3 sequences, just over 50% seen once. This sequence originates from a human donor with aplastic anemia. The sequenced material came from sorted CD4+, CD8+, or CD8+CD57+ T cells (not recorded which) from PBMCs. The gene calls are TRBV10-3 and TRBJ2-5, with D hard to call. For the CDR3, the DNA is TGTGCCATCAGGATGGACGGGCGGAACCAAGAGACCCAGTACTTC. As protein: CAIRMDGRNQETQYF.